A single sample gave rise to the 31 T cell receptor beta chains below, sequenced in a study of blood T cell repertoires in COVID-19. This table comes from immunoSEQ multiplex PCR, and its TCRdb copy is limited to in-frame clones, with some not included. The data show a few hundred thousand clones, approximately 86% seen once. The sequenced sample was peripheral blood. The receptors shown here come from a man aged 55 to 70 with acute or convalescent COVID-19.

The chain is built from TRBV6-5 and TRBJ1-3, with D possibly being TRBD1 (6 bases). Germline V CDR1 and CDR2: MNHEY, SVGAGI. V was cut by 6 bases and J by 0 bases, with 12 bases left in between. The CDR3 has 15 residues. CDR3 protein: CASRADRFSGNTIYF. In DNA form, the CDR3 reads TGTGCCAGCAGAGCTGACAGGTTCTCTGGAAACACCATATATTTT.

DNA of the CDR3: TGTGCCAGCAGCCAACAGGGAAACACCATATATTTT. This sequence encodes CASSQQGNTIYF. The rearrangement links TRBV12-3 or TRBV12-4 to TRBJ1-3, with D hard to call. Trimming removed 6 bases from V and 4 bases from J, with 7 bases in between. The CDR3 covers 12 residues.

This clone was seen only once. This chain connects TRBV6-4 to TRBJ2-1; 11 nucleotides align to TRBD2. The germline V gene has CDR1 MRHNA and CDR2 SNTAGT. CDR3 length: 15 residues. The trim removed 7 bases at V and 7 bases at J, leaving 9 bases unmatched. As DNA, the CDR3 is TGTGCCAGCACTTCACTAGCGGGGGACCAAAATGAGCAGTTCTTC. It specifies CASTSLAGDQNEQFF.

This chain connects TRBV6-5 to TRBJ2-3, with 9 positions matching TRBD2. After removal of 7 bases from V and 8 bases from J, the junction contained 13 bases not matched to a gene. The CDR3 spans 15 residues. CDR1 MNHEY and CDR2 SVGAGI come from the germline V gene. The CDR3 region is CASKHTGTSYVTQYF. The CDR3 nucleotides read TGTGCCAGCAAACATACCGGGACTAGCTACGTTACGCAGTATTTT.

The DNA of the CDR3 is TGCGCCAGCAGCTTGGCGCTAGGAGGGAGCAAGACCCAGTACTTC. It yields the protein CASSLALGGSKTQYF. This chain links TRBV5-1 with TRBJ2-5; D possibly corresponds to TRBD2 (6 bases). The germline V gene has CDR1 SGHRS and CDR2 YFSETQ. There are 15 residues in the CDR3. Trimming left V 0 bases short and J 6 bases short, with 15 bases between.

The rearrangement uses TRBV7-9 and TRBJ2-7; 12 nucleotides line up with TRBD2. Germline-derived CDR1 and CDR2 are SEHNR and FQNEAQ (reference sequence). This CDR3 spans 18 amino acids. With 6 bases clipped from V and 0 bases from J, the junction kept 12 bases outside the gene matches. The CDR3 protein is CASSTAFRTSGVSYEQYF. The CDR3, as DNA: TGTGCCAGCAGTACAGCTTTCCGGACTAGCGGGGTCTCCTACGAGCAGTACTTC.

The chain is built from TRBV9 and TRBJ2-7; 7 bases are shared with TRBD2. The V gene's germline CDR1 is SGDLS and CDR2 YYNGEE. The J segment lost 5 bases and the V segment lost 1 base, leaving 12 bases of the junction unmatched. The CDR3 covers 16 residues. The CDR3 DNA sequence: TGTGCCAGCAGCGTAAGGGGCAGGGAGGGCTTGAACGAGCAGTACTTC. Protein: CASSVRGREGLNEQYF.

V is TRBV4-3 and J is TRBJ2-1; 11 bases agree with TRBD2. CDR3 length: 16 amino acids. The germline V gene has CDR1 LGHNA and CDR2 YSLEER. Trimming took 0 bases from V and 5 from J; bases not matched to a gene: 3. CDR3 region: CASSQELAGGDNEQFF. CDR3 sequence (DNA): TGCGCCAGCAGCCAAGAGTTAGCGGGGGGGGACAATGAGCAGTTCTTC.

The chain links TRBV13 to TRBJ1-4; no reliable D call. CDR1 PRHDT and CDR2 FYEKMQ come from the germline V gene (reference sequence). Trimming stripped 5 bases from V and 7 bases from J, with 14 bases between. There are 14 residues in the CDR3. CDR3 sequence reads: CASSLSGSGEKLFF. The CDR3 nucleotides read TGTGCCAGCAGCCTTTCGGGGAGCGGTGAAAAACTGTTTTTT.

This clone was seen just once. The J gene is TRBJ1-5, the V gene TRBV6-5; TRBD1 aligns across 7 bases. Germline lookup yields CDR1 MNHEY and CDR2 SVGAGI. This CDR3 has 11 residues. V was pared by 10 bases and J by 9 bases, with 6 bases of the junction left unmatched. The CDR3: CATGQAGPQHF. The CDR3 nucleotides read TGTGCCACCGGACAGGCCGGGCCCCAGCATTTT.

The chain employs TRBV25-1 and TRBJ1-2; D is unresolved. Between the trimmed V and J ends, which lost 7 bases and 2 bases, there was a span of 17 bases. Looked up from germline, CDR1 is MGHDK and CDR2 is SYGVNS. The CDR3 runs 15 residues. For the CDR3, the DNA is TGTGCCAGCAAGCCGCCGGGGATACTAAACTATGGCTACACCTTC. Protein: CASKPPGILNYGYTF.

V usage is TRBV14 and J usage is TRBJ2-1; no reliable D call. Germline loops: CDR1 SGHDN, CDR2 FVKESK. V was trimmed by 1 base and J by 9 bases, leaving 4 bases between them. The CDR3 extends over 11 amino acids. CDR3 bases: TGTGCCAGCAGCCAAGTAATTGAGCAGTTCTTC. Protein product: CASSQVIEQFF.

The chain has TRBV18 and TRBJ1-2; possibly TRBD1 for D (5 bases). V was trimmed by 0 bases and J by 0 bases, leaving 14 bases between them. The CDR3 length is 17 residues. Germline V gene sequence: CDR1 KGHSH, CDR2 LQKENI. CDR3 sequence reads: CASSPPGRDSSNYGYTF. The CDR3, as DNA: TGTGCCAGCTCACCACCTGGTCGGGACTCCTCTAACTATGGCTACACCTTC.

The chain has TRBV28 and TRBJ2-7; 7 positions match TRBD2. The CDR3 extends over 14 amino acids. The V segment lost 8 bases and the J segment 0 bases; nucleotides outside the gene matches: 7. The germline gives CDR1 MDHEN, CDR2 SYDVKM. CDR3 sequence reads: CASGSAGVSYEQYF. The CDR3, as DNA: TGTGCCAGCGGGTCTGCGGGGGTCTCCTACGAGCAGTACTTC.

The gene calls are TRBV3-1 (or the pseudogene TRBV3-2) and TRBJ1-3; TRBD1 aligns across 7 bases. The CDR3 is made up of 14 amino acids. Germline-derived CDR1 and CDR2 are LGHDT and YNNKEL (reference sequence). V lost 2 bases, J lost 4 bases, and 2 bases stayed unmatched. The CDR3 protein is CASSQRTGGNTIYF. The CDR3 DNA sequence: TGTGCCAGCAGCCAACGGACAGGAGGAAACACCATATATTTT.

This clone was counted a few times. V and J are TRBV5-5 and TRBJ1-1; D gene unclear. V lost 0 bases and J 1 base, leaving 13 bases between the germline ends. The CDR3 runs 16 residues. Germline CDR1 and CDR2: SGHKS and YYEKEE (reference sequence). As DNA, the CDR3 is TGTGCCAGCAGCTTGGGACTCCCAAGCGCGAACACTGAAGCTTTCTTT. It specifies CASSLGLPSANTEAFF.

This chain uses TRBV5-1 with TRBJ1-1; 7 bases are shared with TRBD1. The CDR3 has 13 amino acids. The germline V gene encodes CDR1 SGHRS and CDR2 YFSETQ. With V trimmed by 4 bases and J by 11 bases, 11 bases remained unmatched. This chain's CDR3 is CASSATGLLSAFF. CDR3 nucleotide sequence: TGCGCCAGCAGCGCGACAGGGCTGCTGAGTGCTTTCTTT.

Only a few counts were recorded for this clone. The CDR3 sequence is CASNRGQGNEKLFF. The CDR3 DNA sequence: TGTGCCAGTAACCGGGGACAGGGAAATGAAAAACTGTTTTTT. This chain links TRBV19 with TRBJ1-4, with TRBD1 identical over 9 bases. CDR3 length: 14 amino acids. Germline V gene sequence: CDR1 LNHDA, CDR2 SQIVND (reference sequence). J gave up 5 bases and V 7 bases, and 5 bases lay outside the gene matches.

There are a few counts of this clone. The J gene is TRBJ1-2, the V gene TRBV6-1; D call uncertain. Germline CDR1 and CDR2: MNHNS and SASEGT. The length of the CDR3 is 12 residues. V was cut by 1 base and J by 11 bases, with 11 bases left in between. The CDR3 nucleotides read TGTGCCAGCAGTGAAGGAGCGGTGGAGTACACCTTC. As protein: CASSEGAVEYTF.

The chain couples TRBV7-3 to TRBJ2-2; TRBD1 might be the D (5 bases). This CDR3 spans 14 amino acids. Deletions cut 8 bases from V and 6 bases from J, with 16 bases between. Germline V gene data show CDR1 as SGHTA and CDR2 as FQGTGA. The CDR3 coding sequence is TGTGCCAGCGGAACCGGTGGGGCAGCCGGGGAGCTGTTTTTT. It encodes CASGTGGAAGELFF. Complete variable domain (other parts from reference TRBV7-3 and TRBJ2-2): GAGVSQTPSNKVTEKGKYVELRCDPISGHTALYWYRQSLGQGPEFLIYFQGTGAADDSGLPNDRFFAVRPEGSVSTLKIQRTERGDSAVYLCASGTGGAAGELFFGEGSRLTVL.

This chain uses TRBV3-1 (or the pseudogene TRBV3-2) with TRBJ1-3; D remains unclear. Looked up from germline, CDR1 is LGHDT and CDR2 is YNNKEL (reference sequence). Trimming removed 1 base at V and 6 bases at J, with 7 bases between. The CDR3 totals 13 residues. CDR3 sequence (DNA): TGTGCCAGCAGCCAAGGGTCGGTAAACACCATATATTTT. It is translated as CASSQGSVNTIYF.

This clone was picked up one time. This chain connects TRBV18 to TRBJ2-7, with 10 bases matching TRBD1. Looked up from germline, CDR1 is KGHSH and CDR2 is LQKENI. The CDR3 is made up of 16 amino acids. V lost 4 bases and J lost 2; bases outside the gene matches: 8. The CDR3 loop is CASSLLPGTGAYEQYF. CDR3 sequence (DNA): TGTGCCAGCTCACTCCTGCCCGGGACAGGGGCCTACGAGCAGTACTTC.

The chain is built from TRBV28 and TRBJ1-5, with 11 bases fitting TRBD1. Unmatched junction bases numbered 7, after V lost 3 bases and J lost 6 bases. CDR1 and CDR2 (germline): MDHEN, SYDVKM. The CDR3 is 16 residues long. CDR3 loop: CASSFYGQGAVQPQHF. CDR3 DNA sequence: TGTGCCAGCAGTTTTTATGGACAGGGGGCTGTTCAGCCCCAGCATTTT.

This clone was seen more than once but under ten times. For the CDR3, the DNA is TGTGCCAGCAGCCGCGGGGTGGGGAGTAACACCGGGGAGCTGTTTTTT. Amino acid sequence: CASSRGVGSNTGELFF. The chain recombines TRBV7-3 with TRBJ2-2, with D maybe TRBD2 (6 bases). The CDR3 spans 16 residues. The V gene lost 5 bases and the J gene lost 2 bases, with 15 bases spanning the gap. CDR1 and CDR2 (germline): SGHTA, FQGTGA.

The chain links TRBV28 to TRBJ1-2; D may be TRBD1 (5 bases). The CDR3 runs to 13 residues. Germline loops: CDR1 MDHEN, CDR2 SYDVKM. In DNA, the CDR3 is TGTGCGGAAAGGGGAGGGCTTGGCGGGAGCTACACCTTC. Protein: CAERGGLGGSYTF.

This clone was seen once. The chain employs TRBV14 and TRBJ1-1, with D perhaps matching TRBD1 (5 bases). The germline V and J ends were trimmed by 2 bases and 1 base, with 17 bases remaining between them. The CDR3 loop spans 17 amino acids. Per the germline V gene, CDR1 is SGHDN and CDR2 is FVKESK. In nucleotides, the CDR3 is TGTGCCAGCAGCCAACCCGACCGGGGGGACGGGAACACTGAAGCTTTCTTT. Translated: CASSQPDRGDGNTEAFF.

This clone was observed a single time. CDR3 amino acids: CASSPRLAGGDPNTGELFF. CDR3 sequence (DNA): TGTGCCAGCAGCCCGCGACTAGCGGGGGGAGATCCGAACACCGGGGAGCTGTTTTTT. The J gene is TRBJ2-2, the V gene TRBV7-9, with 13 bases fitting TRBD2. V gave up 5 bases and J gave up 0 bases; unmatched junction bases: 9. This CDR3 spans 19 amino acids. The germline V gene has CDR1 SEHNR and CDR2 FQNEAQ (reference sequence).

The V gene is TRBV24-1, the J gene TRBJ1-5; 11 bases map to TRBD1. The CDR3 consists of 17 residues. V lost 4 bases and J lost 3; bases outside the gene matches: 7. The V gene's germline CDR1 is KGHDR and CDR2 SFDVKD. CDR3 coding DNA: TGTGCCACCAGTGACTCCGGGACAGGGGGGTACAATCAGCCCCAGCATTTT. It is translated as CATSDSGTGGYNQPQHF.

This sequence joins TRBV6-5 and TRBJ1-1; tentative D call: TRBD1 (5 bases). The CDR3 covers 15 residues. Looked up from germline, CDR1 is MNHEY and CDR2 is SVGAGI. The V gene lost 7 bases and the J gene lost 7 bases, with 22 bases spanning the gap. The CDR3 spells CASTVTDSPNGEAFF. The CDR3 DNA reads TGTGCCAGCACCGTGACAGATTCCCCGAATGGTGAAGCTTTCTTT.

CDR3 loop: CASSHDGQGLYNEQFF. The CDR3 bases are TGCGCCAGCAGCCATGATGGACAGGGGCTCTACAATGAGCAGTTCTTC. The chain carries TRBV4-1 and TRBJ2-1, with TRBD1 matching over 9 bases. In germline, CDR1 is MGHRA, CDR2 YSYEKL. V gave up 3 bases and J gave up 3 bases; unmatched junction bases: 6. The CDR3 contains 16 residues.

This clone was detected only a few times. The chain uses TRBV4-2 and TRBJ2-1; D is possibly TRBD2 (6 bases). Germline V gene lookup returns CDR1 LGHNA and CDR2 YNFKEQ. Trimming cost V 0 bases and J 9 bases, with 15 bases left between them. The CDR3 contains 15 residues. CDR3 protein: CASSQETKVGGEQFF. The CDR3, as DNA: TGTGCCAGCAGCCAAGAAACGAAGGTCGGGGGTGAGCAGTTCTTC.